This TCR beta chain was observed in a study of early T cells in non-severe SARS-CoV-2 infection. Looking at the study overall: RNA in bulk from unsorted whole blood was sequenced, and chains were unpaired.

This clonotype was found many times. Its antigen remains unidentified. Broader study findings: Reliance on VDJdb matching favored anti-spike CD8 responses; private and CD4 specificities were missed.

V lost 0 bases and J lost 0; bases outside the gene matches: 2. There are 16 residues in the CDR3. Germline CDR1 is MDHEN and CDR2 is SYDVKM. Unique molecular identifiers were added to individual cDNA molecules. One entry per CDR3 protein results from TCRdb running MiXCR on the 5' RACE reads. The repertoire includes approximately 37,000 distinct CDR3 sequences, 5.4% of them detected once, and over 6% sits in the top ten. The rearrangement links TRBV28 to TRBJ2-7; the match to TRBD2 covers 10 bases. This sequence originates from an adult who was a healthcare worker with PCR-confirmed SARS-CoV-2 infection or an uninfected control (not recorded which). Sample: whole blood, taken at baseline. CDR3 coding DNA: TGTGCCAGCAGTTTATGGGCTAGCGGGAGCTCCTACGAGCAGTACTTC. It codes for CASSLWASGSSYEQYF. The full variable domain, its missing parts supplied by reference TRBV28 and TRBJ2-7, is DVKVTQSSRYLVKRTGEKVFLECVQDMDHENMFWYRQDPGLGLRLIYFSYDVKMKEKGDIPEGYSVSREKKERFSLILESASTNQTSMYLCASSLWASGSSYEQYFGPGTRLTVT.